This is a list of T cell receptor beta chains from one sample in a study of identical twins. TCRdb reprocessed the 5' RACE reads with MiXCR, giving one entry per CDR3 protein. The profile shows a few hundred thousand distinct CDR3 sequences, roughly 9% of them singletons. Source material: naive T cells sorted from blood. These receptors originate from a woman in her fifties or sixties in good health. Both conserved end residues are part of each CDR3. Only part of the rows carry a size: once, few, many, or a class if the clone is expanded.

clone_size: many
v_call: TRBV6-1
j_call: TRBJ1-2
cdr3_aa: CASSPGPGGNYGYTF

clone_size: .
v_call: TRBV12-3/TRBV12-4
j_call: TRBJ2-3
cdr3_aa: CATGGGITQYF

clone_size: many
v_call: TRBV5-1
j_call: TRBJ2-4
cdr3_aa: CASSLNTGQNIQYF

clone_size: .
v_call: TRBV30
j_call: TRBJ2-7
cdr3_aa: CAWSTGSEQYF

clone_size: many
v_call: TRBV20-1
j_call: TRBJ2-3
cdr3_aa: CSAKDSLTDTQYF

clone_size: few
v_call: TRBV24-1
j_call: TRBJ2-2
cdr3_aa: CATSDPGQASTGELFF

clone_size: many
v_call: TRBV28
j_call: TRBJ2-5
cdr3_aa: CASSFYAETQYF

clone_size: many
v_call: TRBV4-2
j_call: TRBJ2-3
cdr3_aa: CASSQAGGDTQYF

clone_size: few
v_call: TRBV15
j_call: TRBJ1-1
cdr3_aa: CATSREGGNTEAFF

clone_size: few
v_call: TRBV27
j_call: TRBJ2-3
cdr3_aa: CASWESGQFTDTQYF

clone_size: few
v_call: TRBV5-1
j_call: TRBJ1-1
cdr3_aa: CASSLTPSGTEAFF

clone_size: few
v_call: TRBV18
j_call: TRBJ2-2
cdr3_aa: CASSPSPGGELFF

clone_size: many
v_call: TRBV5-1
j_call: TRBJ1-2
cdr3_aa: CASSSPTTRTLGYTF

clone_size: many
v_call: TRBV30
j_call: TRBJ2-5
cdr3_aa: CAWSGQGSRQETQYF

clone_size: many
v_call: TRBV15
j_call: TRBJ1-5
cdr3_aa: CATRSTGNQPQHF

clone_size: .
v_call: TRBV5-1
j_call: TRBJ2-5
cdr3_aa: CASSPEPLEGIKAHF

clone_size: .
v_call: TRBV2
j_call: TRBJ2-1
cdr3_aa: CATPRGGYRGNEQFF

clone_size: many
v_call: TRBV29-1
j_call: TRBJ1-3
cdr3_aa: CSVEEQPNTIYF

clone_size: .
v_call: TRBV7-8
j_call: TRBJ2-5
cdr3_aa: CASSHRTPGQGALETQYF

clone_size: .
v_call: TRBV10-3
j_call: TRBJ2-7
cdr3_aa: CAISATSYEQYF

clone_size: .
v_call: TRBV28
j_call: TRBJ1-4
cdr3_aa: CASRWEVRDEKLFF

clone_size: many
v_call: TRBV5-1
j_call: TRBJ2-1
cdr3_aa: CASSFRDKHNEQFF

clone_size: .
v_call: TRBV12-3/TRBV12-4
j_call: TRBJ1-2
cdr3_aa: CASSLGQPQGGYTF

clone_size: .
v_call: TRBV5-1
j_call: TRBJ2-3
cdr3_aa: CASSRDPEGDTQYF

clone_size: .
v_call: TRBV19
j_call: TRBJ2-3
cdr3_aa: CASGTFEDTQYF

clone_size: many
v_call: TRBV20-1
j_call: TRBJ2-2
cdr3_aa: CSARPRTSGARGTGELFF

clone_size: many
v_call: TRBV5-1
j_call: TRBJ2-1
cdr3_aa: CASSLGVGAQSLGNEQFF

clone_size: .
v_call: TRBV20-1
j_call: TRBJ2-1
cdr3_aa: CSARDLLDRGVYEQFF

clone_size: few
v_call: TRBV27
j_call: TRBJ2-3
cdr3_aa: CASSLSSSLSTDTQYF

clone_size: many
v_call: TRBV12-3/TRBV12-4
j_call: TRBJ2-7
cdr3_aa: CASTFLPGSHYEQYF

clone_size: few
v_call: TRBV11-2
j_call: TRBJ2-4
cdr3_aa: CASSSGQGLENIQYF

clone_size: .
v_call: TRBV6-1
j_call: TRBJ1-6
cdr3_aa: CASSEGAVWDSPLHF

clone_size: few
v_call: TRBV5-1
j_call: TRBJ2-5
cdr3_aa: CASRSEAGTRETQYF

clone_size: .
v_call: TRBV6-1
j_call: TRBJ2-3
cdr3_aa: CASSAKDTQYF

clone_size: many
v_call: TRBV5-6
j_call: TRBJ2-7
cdr3_aa: CASSPDRDGPPYEQYF

clone_size: .
v_call: TRBV19
j_call: TRBJ2-3
cdr3_aa: CASSNTHTDTQYF

clone_size: many
v_call: TRBV5-4
j_call: TRBJ1-5
cdr3_aa: CASSLGPTGSNQPQHF

clone_size: few
v_call: TRBV29-1
j_call: TRBJ1-1
cdr3_aa: CSVKPLGWAEAFF

clone_size: many
v_call: TRBV10-3
j_call: TRBJ1-1
cdr3_aa: CAISETRQGRRTEAFF

clone_size: few
v_call: TRBV7-2
j_call: TRBJ2-2
cdr3_aa: CASSLTSTGPGELFF

clone_size: many
v_call: TRBV7-2
j_call: TRBJ2-4
cdr3_aa: CASSLGGTQNIQYF